The 30 T cell receptor beta chains below come from one sample, sequenced in a study of shared clonotypes between healthy human individuals. The repertoire was sequenced with immunoSEQ multiplex PCR; TCRdb's copy has only in-frame clones and lacks some. The sample records about 2.3 million clones, around 92% being singletons. Material for sequencing was naive CD4+ T cells from PBMCs. Subset reported: CD45RA+ positively selected. These receptors originate from a young man in good health. Some clones in this sample may be carry-over from other donors' samples.

The rearrangement uses TRBV7-3 and TRBJ2-3; D gene ambiguous. V lost 5 bases to trimming and J lost 0 bases, with 6 bases between them. The CDR3 covers 13 residues. Germline assignment: CDR1 SGHTA and CDR2 FQGTGA. CDR3 sequence: CASSTPSTDTQYF. The CDR3 bases are TGTGCCAGCAGCACACCCAGCACAGATACGCAGTATTTT.

The CDR3 is CASSRIEGYEQYF. Written as DNA, the CDR3 is TGTGCCAGCAGTCGCATTGAGGGCTACGAGCAGTACTTC. The chain recombines TRBV28 with TRBJ2-7, with a tentative D call TRBD2 (5 bases). This CDR3 is 13 amino acids long. In germline, CDR1 is MDHEN, CDR2 SYDVKM. Trimming removed 5 bases from V and 3 bases from J, with 11 bases in between.

The rearrangement links TRBV5-6 to TRBJ1-2; D unresolved. The CDR3 contains 13 residues. Between the trimmed V and J ends, which lost 3 bases and 7 bases, there was a span of 13 bases. In germline, CDR1 is SGHDT, CDR2 YYEEEE. Here the CDR3 reads CASSYDRSGGYTF. DNA of the CDR3: TGTGCCAGCAGCTATGACCGCTCCGGTGGCTACACCTTC.

The rearrangement joins TRBV19 to TRBJ1-1; 10 bases match TRBD1. This CDR3 contains 15 residues. Per germline, CDR1 LNHDA and CDR2 SQIVND (reference sequence). The V gene end was trimmed by 7 bases and the J gene end by 1 base; junction bases not matched to a gene: 6. The CDR3 is CASTKRDRGNTEAFF. CDR3 nucleotide sequence: TGTGCCAGTACCAAAAGGGACAGGGGGAACACTGAAGCTTTCTTT.

The V call is TRBV4-2, the J call TRBJ1-2; 9 bases are shared with TRBD1. There are 13 residues in the CDR3. V lost 5 bases and J lost 5; bases outside the gene matches: 3. Looked up from germline, CDR1 is LGHNA and CDR2 is YNFKEQ. The CDR3 sequence is CASSLDRGYGYTF. In DNA form, the CDR3 reads TGTGCCAGCAGCTTAGACAGGGGGTATGGCTACACCTTC.

This clone was picked up a small number of times. The V call is TRBV29-1, the J call TRBJ2-3; D not certain. The CDR3 runs 11 residues. V was clipped by 7 bases and J by 6 bases, with 11 bases between them. Germline CDR1 reads SQVTM; CDR2 reads ANQGSEA. The CDR3 here is CSGTDVDTQYF. CDR3 nucleotide sequence: TGCAGCGGCACGGACGTCGATACGCAGTATTTT.

The rearrangement uses TRBV4-3 and TRBJ1-2; TRBD1 matches 8 bases. The trim removed 1 base at V and 4 bases at J, leaving 11 bases unmatched. The CDR3 totals 17 residues. The germline gives CDR1 LGHNA, CDR2 YSLEER. CDR3 DNA: TGCGCCAGCAGCCAAGTAGGACAGGGACCCAGCACCTATGGCTACACCTTC. Amino acids: CASSQVGQGPSTYGYTF.

In nucleotides, the CDR3 is TGTGCCAGCAGCACGGGCTTTGGGCAGGGCTACGAGCAGTACTTC. The encoded protein is CASSTGFGQGYEQYF. This chain uses TRBV9 with TRBJ2-7, with D possibly being TRBD1 (5 bases). Trimming left V 4 bases short and J 3 bases short, with 17 bases between. The CDR3 covers 15 residues. Germline values: CDR1 SGDLS, CDR2 YYNGEE. The whole variable domain, filled in from reference TRBV9 and TRBJ2-7, reads DSGVTQTPKHLITATGQRVTLRCSPRSGDLSVYWYQQSLDQGLQFLIQYYNGEERAKGNILERFSAQQFPDLHSELNLSSLELGDSALYFCASSTGFGQGYEQYFGPGTRLTVT.

Details on this clone: Other nucleotide sequences from this sample produce the same CDR3. The V call is TRBV7-2, the J call TRBJ1-5; D is perhaps TRBD1 (5 bases). V gave up 2 bases and J gave up 5 bases, with 7 bases separating them. This CDR3 comprises 13 residues. Germline-derived CDR1 and CDR2 are SGHTA and FQGNSA. In DNA, the CDR3 is TGTGCCAGCAGCTTAAGGGGCGATCAGCCCCAGCATTTT. This sequence encodes CASSLRGDQPQHF. The full variable domain, with the rest looked up from reference TRBV7-2 and TRBJ1-5, is GAGVSQSPSNKVTEKGKDVELRCDPISGHTALYWYRQSLGQGLEFLIYFQGNSAPDKSGLPSDRFSAERTGGSVSTLTIQRTQQEDSAVYLCASSLRGDQPQHFGDGTRLSIL.

The CDR3 region is CASSLEGGEVQPQHF. The CDR3 DNA follows: TGCGCCAGCAGCTTGGAAGGGGGTGAGGTTCAGCCCCAGCATTTT. This chain connects TRBV5-1 to TRBJ1-5, with a possible D match to TRBD1 (6 bases). Per germline, CDR1 SGHRS and CDR2 YFSETQ. The V end lost 0 bases, the J end lost 6 bases, and 13 bases lay between the germline ends. The CDR3 loop spans 15 amino acids.

V usage is TRBV7-2 and J usage is TRBJ2-2, with unresolved D. CDR1 is SGHTA and CDR2 is FQGNSA in the germline V gene. The length of the CDR3 is 14 residues. The V and J ends lost 2 bases and 3 bases respectively, with 7 bases between them. CDR3 nucleotides: TGTGCCAGCAGCTTATGGGTCGACACCGGGGAGCTGTTTTTT. Its translation: CASSLWVDTGELFF.

Concerning this clone itself: The same CDR3 also results from other DNA sequences found in this sample. This sequence joins TRBV18 and TRBJ2-3; TRBD2 matches 8 bases. There are 15 residues in the CDR3. Trimming cost V 3 bases and J 0 bases; bases outside gene matches: 2. From germline, CDR1 is KGHSH and CDR2 LQKENI. In DNA form, the CDR3 reads TGTGCCAGCTCACCCGCTAGCGGGAGCACAGATACGCAGTATTTT. Its protein is CASSPASGSTDTQYF.

V usage is TRBV27 and J usage is TRBJ2-2, with 12 nucleotides matching TRBD2. The length of the CDR3 is 20 residues. The germline V gene encodes CDR1 MNHEY and CDR2 SMNVEV (reference sequence). The V gene end was trimmed by 1 base and the J gene end by 0 bases; junction bases not matched to a gene: 9. The CDR3: CASSLLGLAGLTTNTGELFF. The CDR3 bases are TGTGCCAGCAGTTTATTGGGACTAGCGGGCCTAACAACGAACACCGGGGAGCTGTTTTTT.

The genes are TRBV15 and TRBJ2-7; TRBD2 matches at 9 bases. Losses at the gene ends were 0 bases for V and 6 bases for J; bases not matched to a gene: 6. The CDR3 length is 15 residues. Germline V CDR1 and CDR2: LNHNV, YYDKDF (reference sequence). Written as DNA, the CDR3 is TGTGCCACCAGCAGAGAGTGGCCTAGCGGGACCGAGCAGTACTTC. Protein sequence: CATSREWPSGTEQYF.

The chain has TRBV10-3 and TRBJ1-5; 8 bases fit TRBD1. This CDR3 region has 15 residues. The germline V gene encodes CDR1 ENHRY and CDR2 SYGVKD. With V trimmed by 6 bases and J by 4 bases, 8 bases remained unmatched. The CDR3 DNA follows: TGTGCCATCAGCGAAGGGACAGGACATAATCAGCCCCAGCATTTT. This gives the protein CAISEGTGHNQPQHF.

The CDR3 region has the DNA TGTGCCAGCAGTGAAGTTTTGCTAGCGGTAGAAGAGACCCAGTACTTC. It is translated as CASSEVLLAVEETQYF. V usage is TRBV2 and J usage is TRBJ2-5; 7 nucleotides line up with TRBD2. The CDR3 totals 16 residues. CDR1 is SNHLY and CDR2 is FYNNEI in the germline V gene. With 1 base clipped from V and 3 bases from J, the junction kept 8 bases outside the gene matches.

The genes are TRBV28 and TRBJ2-1; TRBD2 might be the D (5 bases). This CDR3 region has 16 residues. V was shortened by 6 bases and J by 3 bases, with 18 bases between the two germline ends. Germline V gene lookup returns CDR1 MDHEN and CDR2 SYDVKM. CDR3 residues: CASSLGGRHFYNEQFF. The CDR3 bases are TGTGCCAGCAGCCTAGGAGGACGGCACTTCTACAATGAGCAGTTCTTC. Full variable domain (missing parts from reference TRBV28 and TRBJ2-1): DVKVTQSSRYLVKRTGEKVFLECVQDMDHENMFWYRQDPGLGLRLIYFSYDVKMKEKGDIPEGYSVSREKKERFSLILESASTNQTSMYLCASSLGGRHFYNEQFFGPGTRLTVL.

J is TRBJ2-1 and V is TRBV11-2; no reliable D call. V was clipped by 2 bases and J by 8 bases, with 4 bases between them. Germline CDR1 is SGHAT and CDR2 is FQNNGV. The CDR3 consists of 11 residues. The CDR3 sequence is CASSLSDEQFF. CDR3 bases: TGTGCCAGCAGCTTATCAGATGAGCAGTTCTTC. Looking up the rest from reference TRBV11-2 and TRBJ2-1 gives the full variable domain: EAGVAQSPRYKIIEKRQSVAFWCNPISGHATLYWYQQILGQGPKLLIQFQNNGVVDDSQLPKDRFSAERLKGVDSTLKIQPAKLEDSAVYLCASSLSDEQFFGPGTRLTVL.

The CDR3 sequence: CSARVSNTQYF. In nucleotides, the CDR3 is TGCAGTGCTAGAGTTTCCAATACGCAGTATTTT. The V and J genes are TRBV20-1 and TRBJ2-3, with D hard to call. V lost 1 base, J lost 7 bases, and 6 bases lay in between. The CDR3 has 11 residues. Germline V gene sequence: CDR1 DFQATT, CDR2 SNEGSKA (reference sequence).

The rearrangement joins TRBV6-5 to TRBJ1-1, with D perhaps TRBD1 (5 bases). The CDR3 has 11 amino acids. Germline lookup yields CDR1 MNHEY and CDR2 SVGAGI. The V end lost 7 bases, the J end lost 7 bases, and 10 bases lay between the germline ends. CDR3 nucleotides: TGTGCCAGCACCGGGGGGGTTGAAGCTTTCTTT. Encoded protein: CASTGGVEAFF.

The chain joins TRBV2 to TRBJ2-5; unclear D gene. This CDR3 spans 12 amino acids. Per germline, CDR1 SNHLY and CDR2 FYNNEI. Trimming left V 5 bases short and J 5 bases short, with 9 bases between. The CDR3 loop is CASSYNLETQYF. The CDR3 nucleotides are TGTGCCAGCAGTTACAATTTGGAGACCCAGTACTTC. Complete variable domain (other parts from reference TRBV2 and TRBJ2-5): EPEVTQTPSHQVTQMGQEVILRCVPISNHLYFYWYRQILGQKVEFLVSFYNNEISEKSEIFDDQFSVERPDGSNFTLKIRSTKLEDSAMYFCASSYNLETQYFGPGTRLLVL.

This rearrangement joins TRBV9 to TRBJ2-1, with D tentatively TRBD1 or TRBD2 (6 bases each). V shed 3 bases and J shed 8 bases, with 15 bases lying between them. The CDR3 is 14 residues long. CDR1 and CDR2 (germline): SGDLS, YYNGEE. The CDR3 DNA follows: TGTGCCAGCAGCGCGGTGGTGGGGGGCTATGAGCAGTTCTTC. It specifies CASSAVVGGYEQFF.

The rearrangement joins TRBV7-3 to TRBJ2-1, with D hard to call. The germline V gene has CDR1 SGHTA and CDR2 FQGTGA. V was pared by 3 bases and J by 6 bases, with 12 bases between. This CDR3 has 14 amino acids. CDR3 bases: TGTGCCAGCAGCTTCCTGGGTACGAGCAATGAGCAGTTCTTC. Protein: CASSFLGTSNEQFF.

This sequence joins TRBV5-1 and TRBJ2-3; TRBD1 or TRBD2 may be the D gene (6 bases each). CDR3 length equals 15 residues. CDR1 and CDR2 from the germline V gene are SGHRS and YFSETQ. V was pared by 2 bases and J by 6 bases, with 16 bases between. CDR3 DNA: TGCGCCAGCAGCTTTGACGGGGGCTATGGGGATACGCAGTATTTT. Protein: CASSFDGGYGDTQYF.

This sequence joins TRBV5-1 and TRBJ2-6; 8 bases agree with TRBD2. CDR1 and CDR2 from the germline V gene are SGHRS and YFSETQ. Unmatched junction bases numbered 7, after V lost 4 bases and J lost 1 base. The CDR3 is 17 residues long. The CDR3 region has the DNA TGCGCCAGCAGCCCCCGGGGGGGGGTATCTGGGGCCAACGTCCTGACTTTC. Protein: CASSPRGGVSGANVLTF.

The genes are TRBV23-1 and TRBJ1-5; D is undetermined. TRBV23-1 is labeled an ORF, and its function is uncertain. V was cut by 0 bases and J by 3 bases, with 6 bases left in between. This CDR3 is built from 14 residues. The CDR3 nucleotides read TGCGCCAGCAGTCAATCGGGTACCAATCAGCCCCAGCATTTT. Its translation: CASSQSGTNQPQHF.

The chain combines TRBV9 with TRBJ1-5; 8 positions agree with TRBD1. This CDR3 contains 18 residues. V was clipped by 3 bases and J by 0 bases; unmatched bases: 11. Germline V lookup: CDR1 SGDLS, CDR2 YYNGEE. The CDR3 bases are TGTGCCAGCAGCGCTGAAATGGACAGGGATCATAGCAATCAGCCCCAGCATTTT. Translation: CASSAEMDRDHSNQPQHF. Full variable domain (rest looked up from reference TRBV9 and TRBJ1-5): DSGVTQTPKHLITATGQRVTLRCSPRSGDLSVYWYQQSLDQGLQFLIQYYNGEERAKGNILERFSAQQFPDLHSELNLSSLELGDSALYFCASSAEMDRDHSNQPQHFGDGTRLSIL.

V gene TRBV6-5 combines with J gene TRBJ1-2; no firm D call. V lost 5 bases and J 8 bases, leaving 15 bases between the germline ends. The CDR3 contains 13 residues. The germline V gene has CDR1 MNHEY and CDR2 SVGAGI. CDR3 DNA sequence: TGTGCCAGCAGTGCCCTAGAAGTGCGGGGCTACACCTTC. Protein: CASSALEVRGYTF.

V gene TRBV30 combines with J gene TRBJ1-2; D is ambiguous. This CDR3 is built from 13 residues. Trimming cost V 1 base and J 0 bases, with 6 bases left between them. Germline lookup yields CDR1 GTSNPN and CDR2 SVGIG (reference sequence). CDR3 coding DNA: TGTGCCTGGAGTGCCAGTACTAACTATGGCTACACCTTC. Its translation: CAWSASTNYGYTF.

This chain links TRBV6-5 with TRBJ2-7, with D possibly being TRBD1 (6 bases). The CDR3 length is 15 residues. Trimming removed 0 bases from V and 3 bases from J, with 12 bases in between. Germline V gene lookup returns CDR1 MNHEY and CDR2 SVGAGI. CDR3 sequence: CASSYSGGMGYEQYF. In DNA, the CDR3 is TGTGCCAGCAGTTACTCAGGGGGAATGGGCTACGAGCAGTACTTC.